By frequency in the sample, the clone carrying this TCR delta chain is medium-sized. This sample stems from a study of gamma-delta T cells after stem cell transplantation. TCRdb fed the RT-PCR reads into CATT to redo clone calling. The sample lists over a thousand delta-chain clones, around 2.6% occurring once. Germline V gene sequence: CDR1 TVYSNPD, CDR2 GDNSRS (reference sequence). The CDR3 is 22 residues long. Germline trimming cut 3 bases from V and 0 bases from J; bases unmatched to any gene: 26. This clonotype was obtained from a human donor. It is not recorded whose cells these are; they may come from a transplant donor. The rearrangement links TRDV3 to TRDJ1, with 12 bases matching TRDD3. Sample: gamma-delta T cells. In DNA form, the CDR3 reads TGTGCCTTCCAGAGATGGGACTGGGGGATACCGTACCCCTCCTGGTACACCGATAAACTCATCTTT. It is translated as CAFQRWDWGIPYPSWYTDKLIF.